What follows are 30 T cell receptor beta chains derived from one specimen sequenced in a study of T-cell memory formation after mild COVID-19. MiXCR, run by TCRdb on the 5' RACE reads, gives a single entry per CDR3 protein. Of almost 550,000 distinct CDR3 sequences in the sample, around 21% were seen once. Sequencing input: PBMCs or a T cell subset sorted from them (not recorded which). These receptor sequences come from an adult woman who had mild COVID-19 (a few samples of this study predate the infection). Cell type and time point are not known.

Ten or more counts support this clonotype. The rearrangement joins TRBV2 to TRBJ2-3; 14 nucleotides line up with TRBD2. This CDR3 is 16 amino acids long. Trimming took 5 bases from V and 6 from J; bases not matched to a gene: 7. Germline V gives CDR1 SNHLY, CDR2 FYNNEI. CDR3 sequence (DNA): TGTGCCAGCAGTACCGGGACTAGCGGGGGATCGGATACGCAGTATTTT. Translation: CASSTGTSGGSDTQYF. The full variable domain, completed using reference TRBV2 and TRBJ2-3, is EPEVTQTPSHQVTQMGQEVILRCVPISNHLYFYWYRQILGQKVEFLVSFYNNEISEKSEIFDDQFSVERPDGSNFTLKIRSTKLEDSAMYFCASSTGTSGGSDTQYFGPGTRLTVL.

The genes are TRBV11-2 and TRBJ2-2; D possibly corresponds to TRBD1 (6 bases). Germline-derived CDR1 and CDR2 are SGHAT and FQNNGV. V dropped 6 bases and J dropped 4 bases, with 15 bases sitting between them. There are 15 residues in the CDR3. In DNA form, the CDR3 reads TGTGCCAGCAGGAGCAGACAGGCCTTCACCGGGGAGCTGTTTTTT. Translated: CASRSRQAFTGELFF.

The chain uses TRBV6-5 and TRBJ2-7, with D uncertain. The germline V gene has CDR1 MNHEY and CDR2 SVGAGI. The CDR3 contains 12 residues. Trimming removed 6 bases from V and 4 bases from J, with 10 bases in between. The DNA of the CDR3 is TGTGCCAGCAGCCCATCATTTTACGAGCAGTACTTC. It encodes CASSPSFYEQYF.

The CDR3 sequence: CASVRPAGTEAFF. CDR3 nucleotide sequence: TGTGCCAGCGTACGGCCGGCGGGCACTGAAGCTTTCTTT. This rearrangement joins TRBV6-5 to TRBJ1-1; D gene unclear. With 8 bases removed from V and 4 bases from J, the gap between germline ends came to 14 bases. This CDR3 spans 13 amino acids. Germline values: CDR1 MNHEY, CDR2 SVGAGI.

The chain links TRBV18 to TRBJ2-2; weak D call: TRBD2 (5 bases). The V end lost 2 bases, the J end lost 6 bases, and 10 bases lay between the germline ends. The CDR3 totals 14 residues. Germline V gene sequence: CDR1 KGHSH, CDR2 LQKENI. Here the CDR3 reads CASSPEGSSGELFF. DNA for the CDR3: TGTGCCAGCTCACCAGAAGGGAGTTCCGGGGAGCTGTTTTTT.

Many counts were recorded for this clonotype. The gene calls are TRBV7-6 and TRBJ1-1; 7 nucleotides agree with TRBD1. Trimming cost V 0 bases and J 7 bases; bases outside gene matches: 8. The length of the CDR3 is 15 residues. The germline gives CDR1 SGHVS, CDR2 FNYEAQ. CDR3 sequence (DNA): TGTGCCAGCAGCTTAGCGCCCGGGACAGCTGATGAAGCTTTCTTT. Its protein is CASSLAPGTADEAFF.

This chain connects TRBV29-1 to TRBJ2-4, with D unclear. The V gene lost 6 bases and the J gene lost 1 base, with 10 bases spanning the gap. Germline CDR1 is SQVTM and CDR2 is ANQGSEA. The CDR3 consists of 13 residues. The CDR3 region has the DNA TGCAGCGTAGTGATATACGCCAAAAACATTCAGTACTTC. Translating gives CSVVIYAKNIQYF.

CDR3 coding DNA: TGTGCCACCAGTGACCCCGTTCCCACGGGGAGTAATGAGCAGTTCTTC. Its protein is CATSDPVPTGSNEQFF. This chain joins TRBV24-1 and TRBJ2-1, with D possibly being TRBD2 (5 bases). This CDR3 region has 16 residues. CDR1 and CDR2 (germline): KGHDR, SFDVKD. Trimming removed 4 bases at V and 7 bases at J, with 19 bases between.

The chain joins TRBV27 to TRBJ2-7, with D uncertain. Germline assignment: CDR1 MNHEY and CDR2 SMNVEV (reference sequence). V gave up 5 bases and J gave up 0 bases, with 20 bases separating them. CDR3 length: 17 residues. CDR3 residues: CASSPQERAAPSYEQYF. The CDR3 coding sequence is TGTGCCAGCAGTCCCCAGGAACGGGCGGCCCCCTCCTACGAGCAGTACTTC.

V and J are TRBV30 and TRBJ2-1, with 11 bases aligning to TRBD2. Losses at the gene ends were 3 bases for V and 8 bases for J; bases not matched to a gene: 6. The CDR3 extends over 14 amino acids. The germline gives CDR1 GTSNPN, CDR2 SVGIG (reference sequence). CDR3 DNA: TGTGCCTGGAGGATAGCGGGAGGGCCCCATGAGCAGTTCTTC. It is translated as CAWRIAGGPHEQFF.

This clonotype occurred a few times. The chain combines TRBV29-1 with TRBJ2-7; D gene ambiguous. V was trimmed by 7 bases and J by 2 bases, leaving 12 bases between them. The germline V gene encodes CDR1 SQVTM and CDR2 ANQGSEA. The CDR3 covers 12 residues. CDR3 sequence (DNA): TGCAGCGCCCTGACCGATACCTACGAGCAGTACTTC. Its translation is CSALTDTYEQYF.

The chain combines TRBV5-4 with TRBJ2-7; unclear D gene. The length of the CDR3 is 15 residues. Germline V CDR1 and CDR2: SGHNT, YYREEE (reference sequence). V was clipped by 0 bases and J by 0 bases, with 10 bases between them. The CDR3 nucleotides read TGTGCCAGCAGCTTGGACCAGTTAAGCTCCTACGAGCAGTACTTC. It translates to CASSLDQLSSYEQYF.

The gene calls are TRBV24-1 and TRBJ2-1; tentatively, D is TRBD2 (5 bases). CDR1 and CDR2 (germline): KGHDR, SFDVKD. This CDR3 is 15 amino acids long. Deletions cut 6 bases from V and 0 bases from J, with 11 bases between. The CDR3 sequence is CATSLDSSSYNEQFF. The CDR3 DNA sequence: TGTGCCACCAGTTTGGACTCTTCCTCCTACAATGAGCAGTTCTTC.

This rearrangement joins TRBV29-1 to TRBJ2-1; TRBD1 agrees at 8 bases. The trim removed 6 bases at V and 7 bases at J, leaving 8 bases unmatched. The CDR3 sequence is 13 residues long. The germline CDR1 and CDR2 sequences are SQVTM and ANQGSEA. The CDR3 reads CSVGQGAGNEQFF. The CDR3 DNA reads as TGCAGCGTCGGTCAGGGGGCCGGGAATGAGCAGTTCTTC.

In its sample, this clonotype was seen a few times. The chain links TRBV5-1 to TRBJ1-2, with D possibly TRBD1 on 5 matching bases. Trimming cost V 3 bases and J 4 bases, with 10 bases left between them. CDR1 is SGHRS and CDR2 is YFSETQ in the germline V gene. CDR3 length equals 13 residues. CDR3 sequence reads: CASSYGTAYGYTF. CDR3 nucleotides: TGCGCCAGCAGCTACGGGACGGCCTATGGCTACACCTTC.

The chain recombines TRBV18 with TRBJ1-2, with 11 bases matching TRBD1. The CDR3 runs to 15 residues. Germline values: CDR1 KGHSH, CDR2 LQKENI. Trimming at V came to 3 bases and at J to 5 bases, leaving 5 bases not matched to a gene. CDR3 loop: CASSPDRGPTYGYTF. For the CDR3, the DNA is TGTGCCAGCTCACCGGACAGGGGGCCCACTTATGGCTACACCTTC.

A few counts support this clonotype. This sequence joins TRBV20-1 and TRBJ2-3; 10 bases map to TRBD2. The germline gives CDR1 DFQATT, CDR2 SNEGSKA (reference sequence). After removal of 4 bases from V and 2 bases from J, the junction contained 6 bases not matched to a gene. The CDR3 length is 15 residues. The CDR3 sequence is CSATLAGDSTDTQYF. CDR3 nucleotide sequence: TGCAGTGCTACTCTAGCGGGGGATTCCACAGATACGCAGTATTTT.

This clonotype was seen a handful of times. The chain combines TRBV30 with TRBJ2-2; no clear D. The CDR3 loop spans 13 amino acids. V was clipped by 4 bases and J by 6 bases, with 12 bases between them. Germline CDR1 is GTSNPN and CDR2 is SVGIG (reference sequence). The CDR3 loop reads CAWTMRLAGELFF. CDR3 bases: TGTGCCTGGACGATGAGATTAGCCGGGGAGCTGTTTTTT.

The chain uses TRBV18 and TRBJ2-7, with 9 bases aligning to TRBD2. The germline V gene encodes CDR1 KGHSH and CDR2 LQKENI. V lost 4 bases, J lost 4 bases, and 11 bases stayed unmatched. This CDR3 region has 16 residues. The CDR3 coding sequence is TGTGCCAGCTCACAGGCCAGTACTAGCGGGCGGTACGAGCAGTACTTC. Its translation: CASSQASTSGRYEQYF.

The table lists this clonotype with many counts. The CDR3 bases are TGTGCCAGCAGCCGTCGTGGGGGGGACTCCAGATGGGATGAGCAGTTCTTC. The encoded protein is CASSRRGGDSRWDEQFF. The chain employs TRBV7-3 and TRBJ2-1, with 7 positions matching TRBD2. CDR1 and CDR2 (germline): SGHTA, FQGTGA. This CDR3 spans 17 amino acids. V lost 5 bases, J lost 8 bases, and 18 bases stayed unmatched.

The J gene is TRBJ1-1, the V gene TRBV12-3 or TRBV12-4; possibly TRBD1 for D (6 bases). The CDR3 is 15 amino acids. V was shortened by 6 bases and J by 5 bases, with 19 bases between the two germline ends. The CDR3 sequence is CASRPGDNIGTEAFF. CDR3 nucleotides: TGTGCCAGCAGACCAGGGGACAATATTGGGACTGAAGCTTTCTTT.

This clonotype was detected only a few times. This chain links TRBV11-2 with TRBJ2-7; perhaps TRBD2 as D (5 bases). Trimming cost V 5 bases and J 0 bases, with 17 bases left between them. Per germline, CDR1 SGHAT and CDR2 FQNNGV. The CDR3 has 16 residues. The CDR3 reads CASSVRLTGSSYEQYF. The CDR3 coding sequence is TGTGCCAGCAGCGTCCGACTAACCGGCAGCTCCTACGAGCAGTACTTC.

This clonotype was recorded a few times. This chain connects TRBV12-3 or TRBV12-4 to TRBJ2-2, with a possible D match to TRBD1 (6 bases). This CDR3 has 17 residues. V lost 6 bases and J lost 0, with 17 bases in between. CDR3 sequence (DNA): TGTGCCAGCAGGTGGGAGACAGGCCTTCCGAACACCGGGGAGCTGTTTTTT. Protein: CASRWETGLPNTGELFF.

The chain employs TRBV29-1 and TRBJ2-1, with TRBD1 as a possible D gene (6 bases). The length of the CDR3 is 15 residues. Germline CDR1 SQVTM, CDR2 ANQGSEA. With 8 bases removed from V and 0 bases from J, the gap between germline ends came to 17 bases. The CDR3 DNA reads TGCAGCACACAGGGCAGGCCGAGCTCCTACAATGAGCAGTTCTTC. This gives the protein CSTQGRPSSYNEQFF.

V is TRBV12-3 or TRBV12-4 and J is TRBJ2-7; 11 positions agree with TRBD2. The CDR3 consists of 16 residues. V shed 1 base and J 2 bases; nucleotides not matched to a gene: 4. The CDR3 reads CASSLDLLAGAYEQYF. The CDR3 DNA reads TGTGCCAGCAGTTTAGACCTACTAGCGGGGGCCTACGAGCAGTACTTC.

This clonotype was observed a few times. The chain is built from TRBV4-1 and TRBJ2-7; weak D call: TRBD2 (5 bases). V lost 0 bases and J lost 0, with 12 bases in between. This CDR3 spans 16 amino acids. The germline V gene encodes CDR1 MGHRA and CDR2 YSYEKL. The CDR3 region has the DNA TGCGCCAGCAGCCAAGAGACGGGGTTAAGCTCCTACGAGCAGTACTTC. It is translated as CASSQETGLSSYEQYF.

This clonotype turned up a few times. The chain employs TRBV12-3 or TRBV12-4 and TRBJ2-1; D might be TRBD1 (6 bases). The ends were cut back, 4 bases at V and 7 bases at J, with 23 bases in the middle. The CDR3 spans 17 residues. CDR3 bases: TGTGCCAGCAGTTCCACAGGGATTACCCTAATTACAAATGAGCAGTTCTTC. Residues: CASSSTGITLITNEQFF.

This clonotype showed up just a few times. The chain links TRBV5-1 to TRBJ2-1; 8 bases align to TRBD2. The CDR3 consists of 15 residues. V was pared by 4 bases and J by 5 bases, with 8 bases of the junction left unmatched. Looked up from germline, CDR1 is SGHRS and CDR2 is YFSETQ. CDR3 loop: CASSPTLAGNNEQFF. DNA of the CDR3: TGCGCCAGCAGCCCTACCTTAGCGGGAAACAATGAGCAGTTCTTC.

This clonotype was recorded only once. This chain connects TRBV4-1 to TRBJ2-2; tentative D call: TRBD1 (5 bases). Germline V gene lookup returns CDR1 MGHRA and CDR2 YSYEKL. The CDR3 consists of 15 residues. The V and J ends lost 5 bases and 1 base respectively, with 11 bases between them. CDR3 DNA: TGCGCCAGCAGCACCCCTAGGGGGAACACCGGGGAGCTGTTTTTT. Amino acids: CASSTPRGNTGELFF.

Worth noting for this clonotype: One end of the junction does not line up with germline, which may come from a read error. The genes are TRBV5-1 and TRBJ2-7; TRBD2 aligns across 9 bases. This CDR3 spans 14 amino acids. Germline V gene lookup returns CDR1 SGHRS and CDR2 YFSETQ. The DNA for the CDR3 is TGCGCCAGCAGCTTGGAGACTAGCGGCTACGGGCAGTACTTC. Translation: CASSLETSGYGQYF.